The 21 T cell receptor beta chains reported below all come from one sample, sequenced in a study of tumor-infiltrating lymphocytes in localized non-small cell lung cancer. Profiled with immunoSEQ multiplex PCR; TCRdb holds only in-frame clones, not every one. The sample yields over 10,000 clones, about four fifths seen once. Material: lung tumor tissue. The receptors originated from a human donor with non-small cell lung cancer.

This sequence joins TRBV5-4 and TRBJ2-5; maybe TRBD1 (7 bases). Germline-derived CDR1 and CDR2 are SGHNT and YYREEE (reference sequence). Trimming pared 1 base from V and 5 bases from J, leaving 12 bases between. The CDR3 sequence is 14 residues long. The CDR3 nucleotides read TGTGCCAGCAGCTTGTCAGGGGGGAGGGAGACCCAGTACTTC. Its translation: CASSLSGGRETQYF. The full variable domain, completed using reference TRBV5-4 and TRBJ2-5, is ETGVTQSPTHLIKTRGQQVTLRCSSQSGHNTVSWYQQALGQGPQFIFQYYREEENGRGNFPPRFSGLQFPNYSSELNVNALELDDSALYLCASSLSGGRETQYFGPGTRLLVL.

The rearrangement uses TRBV10-2 and TRBJ1-5; 11 positions agree with TRBD1. The germline V gene encodes CDR1 WSHSY and CDR2 SAAADI. The trim removed 8 bases at V and 1 base at J, leaving 7 bases unmatched. The CDR3 length is 16 residues. DNA for the CDR3: TGCGCCAGCTGGGACAGGGGGAAAGGCAGCAATCAGCCCCAGCATTTT. This codes for CASWDRGKGSNQPQHF.

The chain recombines TRBV30 with TRBJ2-4; the D call may be TRBD1 or TRBD2 (5 bases each). V lost 4 bases and J lost 8, with 18 bases in between. In germline, CDR1 is GTSNPN, CDR2 SVGIG (reference sequence). The CDR3 spans 14 residues. The CDR3 is CAWTRGLSVDIQYF. In DNA form, the CDR3 reads TGTGCCTGGACGAGGGGTTTGTCTGTTGACATTCAGTACTTC.

The rearrangement uses TRBV7-8 and TRBJ1-2, with D possibly matching TRBD1 (6 bases). Per germline, CDR1 SGHVS and CDR2 FQNEAQ. The length of the CDR3 is 16 residues. V lost 0 bases and J 2 bases, leaving 13 bases between the germline ends. CDR3: CASSLAPGRGNYGYTF. As DNA, the CDR3 is TGTGCCAGCAGCTTAGCGCCAGGGAGGGGGAACTATGGCTACACCTTC.

The V gene is TRBV18, the J gene TRBJ2-7; maybe TRBD2 (6 bases). The CDR3 is made up of 13 amino acids. Trimming took 4 bases from V and 6 from J, leaving 13 bases between them. Germline V gene data show CDR1 as KGHSH and CDR2 as LQKENI. In nucleotides, the CDR3 is TGTGCCAGCTCACGTGATACGGAGGGCGAGCAGTACTTC. It is translated as CASSRDTEGEQYF.

The chain joins TRBV7-2 to TRBJ2-7; 12 bases align to TRBD2. J lost 6 bases, V lost 1 base, and 10 bases had no gene match. The CDR3 covers 17 residues. Per the germline V gene, CDR1 is SGHTA and CDR2 is FQGNSA. CDR3 DNA: TGTGCCAGCAGCTTAGAGGCTAGCGGGGGGGCCCGAGGCGAGCAGTACTTC. As protein: CASSLEASGGARGEQYF.

The chain couples TRBV7-2 to TRBJ1-2, with D perhaps matching TRBD1 (5 bases). The CDR3 loop spans 15 amino acids. Trimming took 3 bases from V and 8 from J, leaving 19 bases between them. Germline-derived CDR1 and CDR2 are SGHTA and FQGNSA. The CDR3 DNA follows: TGTGCCAGCAGCTTGGACGGGACCGTTCAGAGGGGCTACACCTTC. Its protein product is CASSLDGTVQRGYTF.

This chain joins TRBV4-1 and TRBJ1-6; no reliable D call. Germline CDR1 reads MGHRA; CDR2 reads YSYEKL. Trimming left V 6 bases short and J 7 bases short, with 16 bases between. The CDR3 contains 15 residues. The CDR3 nucleotides are TGCGCCAGCAGTCCTTCTTCCACCCGAAATTCACCCCTCCACTTT. This encodes CASSPSSTRNSPLHF.

The chain joins TRBV2 to TRBJ1-1; D remains ambiguous. Trimming took 8 bases from V and 1 from J, leaving 14 bases between them. The CDR3 extends over 14 amino acids. Germline V gene data show CDR1 as SNHLY and CDR2 as FYNNEI. The CDR3 loop reads CASCLRPANTEAFF. The CDR3 DNA is TGTGCCAGCTGTTTAAGGCCCGCGAACACTGAAGCTTTCTTT.

The chain links TRBV6-5 to TRBJ2-3, with D perhaps TRBD2 (6 bases). V lost 0 bases and J 5 bases, leaving 12 bases between the germline ends. CDR1 is MNHEY and CDR2 is SVGAGI in the germline V gene. The CDR3 has 15 residues. CDR3 region: CASSYSEGIRDTQYF. The CDR3, as DNA: TGTGCCAGCAGTTACTCGGAGGGGATAAGAGATACGCAGTATTTT.

Here the CDR3 reads CASGNNANQRTQYF. DNA for the CDR3: TGTGCCAGCGGAAATAACGCAAACCAAAGGACCCAGTACTTC. V gene TRBV27 combines with J gene TRBJ2-5; the D is unclear. The V end lost 8 bases, the J end lost 7 bases, and 20 bases lay between the germline ends. The CDR3 spans 14 residues. The V gene's germline CDR1 is MNHEY and CDR2 SMNVEV (reference sequence).

CDR3 sequence reads: CASSLWGGGYEQYF. The CDR3 bases are TGTGCCAGCAGCTTATGGGGGGGCGGCTACGAGCAGTACTTC. The rearrangement uses TRBV5-4 and TRBJ2-7, with a weak D call TRBD2 (7 bases). The CDR3 loop spans 14 amino acids. From germline, CDR1 is SGHNT and CDR2 YYREEE (reference sequence). V lost 2 bases and J 3 bases, leaving 12 bases between the germline ends.

The chain joins TRBV18 to TRBJ2-7; D ambiguous. Germline V gives CDR1 KGHSH, CDR2 LQKENI. Trimming pared 4 bases from V and 2 bases from J, leaving 9 bases between. The CDR3 covers 13 residues. CDR3 in amino acids: CASSRAKAYEQYF. The CDR3 nucleotides are TGTGCCAGCTCACGGGCGAAGGCCTACGAGCAGTACTTC.

The V gene is TRBV5-4, the J gene TRBJ2-7; TRBD2 is a possible D gene (5 bases). The V and J ends lost 2 bases and 5 bases respectively, with 17 bases between them. CDR1 and CDR2 (germline): SGHNT, YYREEE (reference sequence). This CDR3 contains 15 residues. The CDR3 nucleotides are TGTGCCAGCAGCTTCCGCGAGCGCGGGCTCCACGAGCAGTACTTC. Translated: CASSFRERGLHEQYF.

The J gene is TRBJ1-1, the V gene TRBV7-6; D gene uncertain. Trimming stripped 5 bases from V and 2 bases from J, with 9 bases between. The length of the CDR3 is 13 residues. Germline CDR1 and CDR2: SGHVS and FNYEAQ. The CDR3 spells CASSVSVNTEAFF. CDR3 bases: TGTGCCAGCAGCGTGTCGGTTAACACTGAAGCTTTCTTT.

The rearrangement joins TRBV5-1 to TRBJ2-5; D possibly corresponds to TRBD1 (6 bases). Trimming left V 7 bases short and J 5 bases short, with 21 bases between. CDR1 and CDR2 from the germline V gene are SGHRS and YFSETQ. The CDR3 is 15 amino acids. The CDR3 is CASRQEPGARETQYF. The CDR3 bases are TGCGCCAGCCGCCAGGAGCCAGGGGCGAGGGAGACCCAGTACTTC.

The genes are TRBV7-9 and TRBJ1-2; 7 positions agree with TRBD1. The length of the CDR3 is 16 residues. CDR1 and CDR2 from the germline V gene are SEHNR and FQNEAQ (reference sequence). Trimming took 1 base from V and 0 from J; bases not matched to a gene: 5. This chain's CDR3 is CASSLDPRGTNYGYTF. Here the CDR3 DNA reads TGTGCCAGCAGCTTAGATCCCAGGGGGACTAACTATGGCTACACCTTC.

CDR3 nucleotides: TGTGCCTGGAGTGTAAGGGCAGGGGGCGTAAATGAGCAGTTCTTC. Translating gives CAWSVRAGGVNEQFF. This chain uses TRBV30 with TRBJ2-1, with TRBD1 matching over 8 bases. Germline CDR1 GTSNPN, CDR2 SVGIG (reference sequence). This CDR3 has 15 amino acids. J gave up 7 bases and V 0 bases, and 8 bases lay outside the gene matches.

The chain links TRBV30 to TRBJ1-1; D not certain. The germline V gene has CDR1 GTSNPN and CDR2 SVGIG (reference sequence). CDR3 size: 13 residues. The ends were cut back, 4 bases at V and 2 bases at J, with 11 bases in the middle. CDR3 in amino acids: CAWTGRGNTEAFF. DNA for the CDR3: TGTGCCTGGACCGGGCGGGGAAACACTGAAGCTTTCTTT. Using reference TRBV30 and TRBJ1-1 for the parts outside the CDR3, the full variable domain is SQTIHQWPATLVQPVGSPLSLECTVEGTSNPNLYWYRQAAGRGLQLLFYSVGIGQISSEVPQNLSASRPQDRQFILSSKKLLLSDSGFYLCAWTGRGNTEAFFGQGTRLTVV.

This clone was seen more than once but under ten times. This sequence joins TRBV18 and TRBJ2-7; D unresolved. CDR1 is KGHSH, CDR2 LQKENI, per germline. This CDR3 contains 13 residues. V dropped 0 bases and J dropped 4 bases, with 7 bases sitting between them. The CDR3 region is CASSPPHSYEQYF. The DNA of the CDR3 is TGTGCCAGCTCACCACCACATAGTTACGAGCAGTACTTC.

This clone showed up just a few times. This chain uses TRBV13 with TRBJ1-2, with D possibly being TRBD1 (6 bases). V was pared by 1 base and J by 2 bases, with 8 bases between. This CDR3 is 14 amino acids long. The germline gives CDR1 PRHDT, CDR2 FYEKMQ (reference sequence). In DNA, the CDR3 is TGTGCCAGCAGCTTAGCAGGGGAGAACTATGGCTACACCTTC. Protein sequence: CASSLAGENYGYTF.